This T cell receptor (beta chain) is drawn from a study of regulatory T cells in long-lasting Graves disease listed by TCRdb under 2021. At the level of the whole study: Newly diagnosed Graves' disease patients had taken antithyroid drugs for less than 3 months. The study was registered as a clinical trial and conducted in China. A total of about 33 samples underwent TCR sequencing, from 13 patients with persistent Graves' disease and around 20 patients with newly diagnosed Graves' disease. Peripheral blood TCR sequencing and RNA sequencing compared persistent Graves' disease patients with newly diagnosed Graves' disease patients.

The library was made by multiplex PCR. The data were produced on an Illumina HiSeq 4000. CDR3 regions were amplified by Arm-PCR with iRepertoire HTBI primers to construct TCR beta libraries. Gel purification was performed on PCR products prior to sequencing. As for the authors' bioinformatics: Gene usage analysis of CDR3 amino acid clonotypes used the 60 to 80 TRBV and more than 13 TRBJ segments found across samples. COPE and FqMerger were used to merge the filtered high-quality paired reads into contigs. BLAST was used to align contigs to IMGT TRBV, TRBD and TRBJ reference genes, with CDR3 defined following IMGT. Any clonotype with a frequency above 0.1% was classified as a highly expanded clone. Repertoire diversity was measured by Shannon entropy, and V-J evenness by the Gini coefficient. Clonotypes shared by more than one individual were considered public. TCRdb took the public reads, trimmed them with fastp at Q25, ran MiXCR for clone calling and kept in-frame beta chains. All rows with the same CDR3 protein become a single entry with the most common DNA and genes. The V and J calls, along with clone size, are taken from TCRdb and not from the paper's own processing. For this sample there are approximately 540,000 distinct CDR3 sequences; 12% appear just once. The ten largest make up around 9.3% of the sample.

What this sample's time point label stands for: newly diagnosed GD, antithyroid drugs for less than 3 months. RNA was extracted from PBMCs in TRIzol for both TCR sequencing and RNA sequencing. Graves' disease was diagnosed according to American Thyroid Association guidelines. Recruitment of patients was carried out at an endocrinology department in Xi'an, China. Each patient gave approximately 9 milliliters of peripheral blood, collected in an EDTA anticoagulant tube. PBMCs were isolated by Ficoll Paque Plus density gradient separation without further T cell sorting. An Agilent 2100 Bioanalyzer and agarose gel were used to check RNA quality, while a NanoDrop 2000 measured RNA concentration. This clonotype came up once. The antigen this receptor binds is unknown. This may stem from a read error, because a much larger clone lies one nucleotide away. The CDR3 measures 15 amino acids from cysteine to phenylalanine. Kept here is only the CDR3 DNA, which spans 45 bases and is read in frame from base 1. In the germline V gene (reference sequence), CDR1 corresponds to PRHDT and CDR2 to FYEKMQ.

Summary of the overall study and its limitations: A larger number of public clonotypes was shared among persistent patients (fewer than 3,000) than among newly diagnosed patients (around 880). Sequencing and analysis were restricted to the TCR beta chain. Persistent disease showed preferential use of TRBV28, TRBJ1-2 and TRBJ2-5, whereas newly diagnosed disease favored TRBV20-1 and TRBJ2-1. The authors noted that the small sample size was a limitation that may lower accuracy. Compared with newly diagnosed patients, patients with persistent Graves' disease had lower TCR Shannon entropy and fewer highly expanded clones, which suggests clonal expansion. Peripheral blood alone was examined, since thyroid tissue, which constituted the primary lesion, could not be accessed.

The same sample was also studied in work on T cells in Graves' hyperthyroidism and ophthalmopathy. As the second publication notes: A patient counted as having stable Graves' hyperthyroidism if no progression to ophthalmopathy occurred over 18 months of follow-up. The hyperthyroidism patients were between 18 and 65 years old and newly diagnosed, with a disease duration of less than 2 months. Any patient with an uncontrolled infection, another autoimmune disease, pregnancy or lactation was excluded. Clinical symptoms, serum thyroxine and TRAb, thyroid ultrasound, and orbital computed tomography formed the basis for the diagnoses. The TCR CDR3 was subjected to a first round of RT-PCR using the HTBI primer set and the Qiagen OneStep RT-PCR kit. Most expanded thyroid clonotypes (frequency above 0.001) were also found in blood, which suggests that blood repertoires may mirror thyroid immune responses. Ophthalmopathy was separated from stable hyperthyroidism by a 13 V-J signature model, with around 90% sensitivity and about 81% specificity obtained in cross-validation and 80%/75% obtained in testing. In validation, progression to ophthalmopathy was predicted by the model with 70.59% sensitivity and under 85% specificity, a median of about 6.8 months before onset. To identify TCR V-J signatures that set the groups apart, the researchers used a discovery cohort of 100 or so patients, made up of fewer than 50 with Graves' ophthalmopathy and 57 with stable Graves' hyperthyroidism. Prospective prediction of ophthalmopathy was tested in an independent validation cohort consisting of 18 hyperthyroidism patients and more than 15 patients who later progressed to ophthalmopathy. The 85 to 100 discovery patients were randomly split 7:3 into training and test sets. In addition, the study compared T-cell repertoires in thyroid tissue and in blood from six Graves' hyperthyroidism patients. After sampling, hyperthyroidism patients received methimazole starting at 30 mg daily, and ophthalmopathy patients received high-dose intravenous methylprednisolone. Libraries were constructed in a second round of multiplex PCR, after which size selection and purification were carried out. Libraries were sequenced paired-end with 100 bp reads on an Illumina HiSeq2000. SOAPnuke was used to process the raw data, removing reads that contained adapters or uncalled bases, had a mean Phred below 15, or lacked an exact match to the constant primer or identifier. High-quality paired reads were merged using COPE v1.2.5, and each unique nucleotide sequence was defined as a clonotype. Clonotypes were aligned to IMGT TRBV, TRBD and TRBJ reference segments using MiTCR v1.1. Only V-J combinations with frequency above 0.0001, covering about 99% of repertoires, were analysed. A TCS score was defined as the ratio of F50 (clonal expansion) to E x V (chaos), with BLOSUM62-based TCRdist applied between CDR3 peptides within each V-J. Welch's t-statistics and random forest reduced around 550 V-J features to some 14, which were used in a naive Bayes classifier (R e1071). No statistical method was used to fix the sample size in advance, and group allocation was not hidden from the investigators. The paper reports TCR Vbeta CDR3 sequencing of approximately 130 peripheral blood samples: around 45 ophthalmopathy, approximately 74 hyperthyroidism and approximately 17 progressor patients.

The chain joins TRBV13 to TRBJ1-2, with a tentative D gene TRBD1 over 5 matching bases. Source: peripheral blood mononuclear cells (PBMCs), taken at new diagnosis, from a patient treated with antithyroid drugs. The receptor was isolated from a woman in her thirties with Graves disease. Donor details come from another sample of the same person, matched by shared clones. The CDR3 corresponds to CASSLGTVPLYGYSF. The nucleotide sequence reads TGTGCCAGCAGCTTGGGGACGGTCCCCCTCTATGGCTACAGCTTC. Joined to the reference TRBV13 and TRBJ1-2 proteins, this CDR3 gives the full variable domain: AAGVIQSPRHLIKEKRETATLKCYPIPRHDTVYWYQQGPGQDPQFLISFYEKMQSDKGSIPDRFSAQQFSDYHSELNMSSLELGDSALYFCASSLGTVPLYGYSFGSGTRLTVV.